The next 12 T cell receptor beta chains were all read from a single sample in a study of human T cells and chemical hapten exposure. TCRdb fed the RACE reads into MiXCR, producing one record per CDR3 protein. This table has some 38,000 distinct CDR3 sequences, more than 8% appearing once. The time point denotes: patch test 3, about 24 weeks after DPC sensitization. Treatment described: therapeutic diphenylcyclopropenone sensitization with weekly scalp DPC. The starting material, unfractionated whole blood, was used for total RNA extraction. The starting material was whole blood, obtained in connection with sensitization to the hapten diphenylcyclopropenone (DPC). These receptors were obtained from a man aged 50 to 59 with alopecia areata. Some clones in this sample may be carry-over from other donors' samples.

V usage is TRBV6-6 and J usage is TRBJ2-1; unclear D gene. Germline V gene data show CDR1 as MNHNY and CDR2 as SVGAGI (reference sequence). This CDR3 has 13 residues. Trimming took off 6 bases at V and 10 bases at J, with 16 bases between the two ends. The CDR3 region is CASRARPLDEQFF. The CDR3 DNA follows: TGTGCCAGCAGGGCTAGACCTTTGGACGAGCAGTTCTTC.

This clonotype was observed a few times. V usage is TRBV12-3 or TRBV12-4 and J usage is TRBJ2-5; D is possibly TRBD1 (6 bases). The ends were cut back, 6 bases at V and 4 bases at J, with 18 bases in the middle. The CDR3 is 15 amino acids. CDR3 protein: CASSPTQGFGETQYF. The DNA for the CDR3 is TGTGCCAGCAGCCCCACCCAGGGGTTCGGAGAGACCCAGTACTTC.

This clonotype has more than one count but fewer than ten. The chain employs TRBV28 and TRBJ2-4; possibly TRBD1 for D (5 bases). The germline V gene has CDR1 MDHEN and CDR2 SYDVKM. V lost 5 bases and J lost 6, with 14 bases in between. There are 14 residues in the CDR3. This chain's CDR3 is CASSPPGLVNIQYF. CDR3 in DNA: TGTGCCAGCAGTCCCCCAGGGCTAGTAAACATTCAGTACTTC.

This chain links TRBV29-1 with TRBJ1-4; a possible D gene is TRBD1 (5 bases). Trimming took off 7 bases at V and 3 bases at J, with 12 bases between the two ends. The CDR3 totals 13 residues. CDR1 and CDR2 from the germline V gene are SQVTM and ANQGSEA. CDR3: CSGCTGPNEKLFF. CDR3 bases: TGCAGCGGATGTACAGGCCCTAATGAAAAACTGTTTTTT.

This clonotype has only a few counts. This chain links TRBV28 with TRBJ2-2, with D uncertain. The CDR3 consists of 13 residues. Trimming pared 6 bases from V and 6 bases from J, leaving 11 bases between. Germline CDR1 MDHEN, CDR2 SYDVKM. The DNA for the CDR3 is TGTGCCAGCAGCCAAAACCTCCCCGGGGAGCTGTTTTTT. Residues: CASSQNLPGELFF. The entire variable domain, with the rest obtained from reference TRBV28 and TRBJ2-2, is as follows: DVKVTQSSRYLVKRTGEKVFLECVQDMDHENMFWYRQDPGLGLRLIYFSYDVKMKEKGDIPEGYSVSREKKERFSLILESASTNQTSMYLCASSQNLPGELFFGEGSRLTVL.

This chain uses TRBV27 with TRBJ1-4; 10 positions agree with TRBD1. The V segment lost 2 bases and the J segment 8 bases; nucleotides outside the gene matches: 5. Germline CDR1 reads MNHEY; CDR2 reads SMNVEV (reference sequence). The CDR3 is made up of 15 amino acids. In DNA form, the CDR3 reads TGTGCCAGCAGTTTAGGGGACAGGGGATTCGAAAAACTGTTTTTT. It yields the protein CASSLGDRGFEKLFF.

This clonotype has a count of ten or more. DNA of the CDR3: TGTGCCAGCAGCCAAACTAGCGGGAGGGGAGATACGCAGTATTTT. Translating it yields CASSQTSGRGDTQYF. This chain connects TRBV11-3 to TRBJ2-3; 13 bases are a match to TRBD2. The CDR3 spans 15 residues. The J segment lost 5 bases and the V segment lost 5 bases, leaving 4 bases of the junction unmatched. Germline assignment: CDR1 SGHNT and CDR2 YENEEA. Complete variable domain (other parts from reference TRBV11-3 and TRBJ2-3): EAGVVQSPRYKIIEKKQPVAFWCNPISGHNTLYWYLQNLGQGPELLIRYENEEAVDDSQLPKDRFSAERLKGVDSTLKIQPAELGDSAVYLCASSQTSGRGDTQYFGPGTRLTVL.

The rearrangement joins TRBV20-1 to TRBJ2-3; the match to TRBD2 covers 10 bases. The V and J ends lost 1 base and 4 bases, in that order; junction bases with no gene match: 5. The CDR3 has 15 residues. Germline CDR1 is DFQATT and CDR2 is SNEGSKA (reference sequence). CDR3 amino acids: CSARASGSRPDTQYF. The CDR3 DNA sequence: TGCAGTGCTAGAGCTAGCGGGAGTCGCCCAGATACGCAGTATTTT.

The chain combines TRBV6-4 with TRBJ2-3; no reliable D call. Trimming pared 5 bases from V and 5 bases from J, leaving 8 bases between. The CDR3 spans 12 residues. Germline values: CDR1 MRHNA, CDR2 SNTAGT. The CDR3 here is CASSTSGDTQYF. CDR3 nucleotides: TGTGCCAGCAGTACGTCCGGAGATACGCAGTATTTT.

CDR3 sequence (DNA): TGTGCCAGCAGTTTCCAAAGCGGGAGGTTCTACGAGCAGTACTTC. Translating it yields CASSFQSGRFYEQYF. V and J are TRBV6-2 or TRBV6-3 and TRBJ2-7; 9 bases fit TRBD2. This CDR3 region has 15 residues. The V and J ends lost 4 bases and 3 bases, in that order; junction bases with no gene match: 7. The germline V gene has CDR1 MNHEY and CDR2 SVGEGT.

This clonotype has at least ten counts. The chain links TRBV7-2 to TRBJ2-5; TRBD1 matches at 9 bases. This CDR3 spans 15 amino acids. Per the germline V gene, CDR1 is SGHTA and CDR2 is FQGNSA. J gave up 5 bases and V 6 bases, and 10 bases lay outside the gene matches. The CDR3 coding sequence is TGTGCCAGCAGAAACCGACAGGGGGGAGGCGAGACCCAGTACTTC. It is translated as CASRNRQGGGETQYF.

This clonotype was counted a few times. The chain recombines TRBV10-3 with TRBJ2-7; 9 positions agree with TRBD1. Trimming removed 4 bases from V and 3 bases from J; junction bases left unmatched: 4. This CDR3 is 14 amino acids long. CDR1 is ENHRY and CDR2 is SYGVKD in the germline V gene. This CDR3 is CAISATGGDYEQYF. The CDR3 coding sequence is TGTGCCATCAGTGCGACAGGGGGGGACTACGAGCAGTACTTC.